This paragraph reports one TCR beta chain. The germline V and J ends were trimmed by 5 bases and 1 base, with 20 bases remaining between them. From germline, CDR1 is SGHAT and CDR2 FQNNGV. The CDR3 is made up of 17 amino acids. With random hexamers, 0.5 to 1 ug RNA was reverse transcribed. TCRdb reanalysed the immunoSEQ multiplex PCR reads using MiXCR and keeps one entry per CDR3 protein. The repertoire has approximately 150,000 distinct CDR3 sequences, about 94% of them found once; the top ten carry roughly 0.13%. The data derive from a study of CD8 T cells in Susac syndrome. TEMRA cells were enriched by FACS, while CD8+ and CD4+ T cells were obtained through a negative isolation that was performed magnetically.

This receptor was taken from a human donor in good health. The material sequenced was CD4+ T cells from PBMCs. The chain joins TRBV11-2 to TRBJ2-5; perhaps TRBD1 as D (6 bases). The CDR3 spells CASSHRGDMIVQETQYF. The CDR3 coding sequence is TGTGCCAGCAGCCATAGAGGGGACATGATAGTCCAAGAGACCCAGTACTTC.